This T cell receptor (beta chain) was observed in a study of T-cell reconstitution after alpha-beta-depleted transplantation in children. Overall study findings and caveats: By one year post-transplant, T-cell counts and diversity largely arose from T cells that were newly produced. Recipient T cells and thymic progenitors that survived gave rise to the high TCRbeta diversity observed at day 60 in some patients. About two months after transplant, alpha-beta T cells reportedly came from several hundred expanded graft clones.

This CDR3 contains 10 residues. Library preparation (for TCRbeta) was performed with unique molecular identifiers. MiXCR was run by TCRdb on the PCR reads, yielding one entry per CDR3 protein. The sample records 750,000 to 950,000 distinct CDR3 sequences, 16% being singletons. The sample holds a few counts of this clonotype. Its antigen is not known. This specimen consisted of PBMCs, mostly from graft donor cells, obtained 360 days after TCRalphabeta/CD19-depleted stem cell transplant. This receptor was obtained from a male patient between 10 and 17 years old who had a stem cell transplant for acute lymphoblastic leukemia, so the T cells may come from the graft donor. The chain carries TRBV21-1 and TRBJ2-7. TRBV21-1 is recorded as a pseudogene. CDR3 in amino acids: CASSKTEQYF. CDR3 nucleotides: TGTGCCAGCAGCAAGACCGAGCAGTACTTC.